Each of the 21 T cell receptor beta chains below was sequenced from the same sample in a study of CD8 T cells in ankylosing spondylitis. TCRdb re-derived calls from the 5' RACE reads in MiXCR, one entry per CDR3 protein. The data hold roughly 200,000 distinct CDR3 sequences, with around a quarter observed a single time. Specimen: blood, either unsorted or a sorted T cell fraction (not recorded which). The receptors come from a male donor with ankylosing spondylitis or in good health (not recorded which).

The V and J genes are TRBV5-1 and TRBJ2-1; 14 nucleotides match TRBD2. The ends lost 4 bases at V and 15 bases at J; junction bases unmatched: 6. The CDR3 loop spans 13 amino acids. CDR1 SGHRS and CDR2 YFSETQ come from the germline V gene. This CDR3 is CASSVGTSGGRFF. CDR3 in DNA: TGCGCCAGCAGCGTTGGGACTAGCGGGGGCCGGTTCTTC.

This rearrangement joins TRBV12-3 or TRBV12-4 to TRBJ2-1; perhaps TRBD2 as D (6 bases). V was shortened by 5 bases and J by 13 bases, with 15 bases between the two germline ends. This CDR3 has 12 amino acids. CDR3 in amino acids: CASSLRLGGQFF. Written as DNA, the CDR3 is TGTGCCAGCAGTCTGCGACTAGGAGGTCAGTTCTTC.

This chain uses TRBV20-1 with TRBJ2-5, with D perhaps TRBD1 (6 bases). CDR1 and CDR2 from the germline V gene are DFQATT and SNEGSKA (reference sequence). The V gene lost 2 bases and the J gene lost 1 base, with 11 bases spanning the gap. The CDR3 has 14 amino acids. CDR3 nucleotide sequence: TGCAGTGCTAGAAAGAGGACAGTCCAAGAGACCCAGTACTTC. Its translation: CSARKRTVQETQYF.

Ten or more counts support this clonotype. The chain is built from TRBV12-5 and TRBJ2-5, with 11 bases matching TRBD2. The CDR3 has 15 residues. Germline CDR1 and CDR2: LGHNT and FRNRAP. Unmatched junction bases numbered 11, after V lost 5 bases and J lost 9 bases. CDR3 nucleotides: TGTGCTAGTGGTGCCGGGACTAGCGGCAAGAGGGCCCAGTACTTC. Translating gives CASGAGTSGKRAQYF. The complete variable domain, with remaining parts taken from reference TRBV12-5 and TRBJ2-5, reads DARVTQTPRHKVTEMGQEVTMRCQPILGHNTVFWYRQTMMQGLELLAYFRNRAPLDDSGMPKDRFSAEMPDATLATLKIQPSEPRDSAVYFCASGAGTSGKRAQYFGPGTRLLVL.

This clonotype was seen a handful of times. The V call is TRBV7-2, the J call TRBJ2-7; 9 nucleotides agree with TRBD2. Germline V gene data show CDR1 as SGHTA and CDR2 as FQGNSA. Trimming took 2 bases from V and 6 from J; bases not matched to a gene: 11. The CDR3 is 16 residues long. The CDR3 bases are TGTGCCAGCAGCTTACTCGGAGGGCTAGCGGGACTCGAGCAGTACTTC. Its translation: CASSLLGGLAGLEQYF.

A few counts support this clonotype. V usage is TRBV20-1 and J usage is TRBJ2-7, with TRBD1 matching 9 bases. The length of the CDR3 is 15 residues. The germline V gene encodes CDR1 DFQATT and CDR2 SNEGSKA (reference sequence). The junction had 12 bases not matched to a gene; V was cut back by 6 bases and J by 3 bases. CDR3 DNA sequence: TGCAGTGCCAGGCACCGGGACAGGGCAGACTACGAGCAGTACTTC. Translation gives CSARHRDRADYEQYF.

This clonotype was seen a handful of times. V is TRBV20-1 and J is TRBJ2-5, with 11 bases matching TRBD2. V trimming: 6 bases; J trimming: 4 bases; junction bases outside the gene matches: 4. The germline gives CDR1 DFQATT, CDR2 SNEGSKA (reference sequence). The CDR3 length is 13 residues. CDR3 in amino acids: CSAGTSGGETQYF. CDR3 DNA sequence: TGCAGTGCAGGGACTAGCGGAGGAGAGACCCAGTACTTC.

This clonotype was observed many times. The rearrangement links TRBV11-1 to TRBJ2-1; the D gene is possibly TRBD1 (6 bases). The CDR3 extends over 18 amino acids. With 0 bases removed from V and 4 bases from J, the gap between germline ends came to 19 bases. Per germline, CDR1 SGHAT and CDR2 FQDESV (reference sequence). The CDR3 DNA reads as TGTGCCAGCAGCTTAGCGCATTCGCAGGGGCGTTCTTACAATGAGCAGTTCTTC. As protein: CASSLAHSQGRSYNEQFF.

The chain links TRBV28 to TRBJ1-2; D ambiguous. This CDR3 spans 15 amino acids. V lost 0 bases and J lost 2, with 10 bases in between. In germline, CDR1 is MDHEN, CDR2 SYDVKM. The CDR3: CASSLWSPINYGYTF. The CDR3 coding sequence is TGTGCCAGCAGTTTATGGTCCCCAATCAACTATGGCTACACCTTC.

A few counts support this clonotype. This chain connects TRBV20-1 to TRBJ2-5; 7 bases match TRBD2. Per the germline V gene, CDR1 is DFQATT and CDR2 is SNEGSKA (reference sequence). The ends lost 4 bases at V and 1 base at J; junction bases unmatched: 9. The CDR3 has 15 residues. Here the CDR3 reads CSAILPGGFQETQYF. The DNA for the CDR3 is TGCAGTGCTATTCTCCCGGGAGGATTCCAAGAGACCCAGTACTTC.

Ten or more counts support this clonotype. The chain carries TRBV4-1 and TRBJ2-7; 7 bases line up with TRBD1. V lost 4 bases to trimming and J lost 3 bases; unmatched junction nucleotides: 6. The CDR3 is 14 residues long. Germline V gene lookup returns CDR1 MGHRA and CDR2 YSYEKL. CDR3 sequence reads: CASSPGGQFYEQYF. The CDR3 DNA follows: TGCGCCAGCAGCCCAGGGGGACAGTTCTACGAGCAGTACTTC.

Many counts were recorded for this clonotype. V is TRBV4-1 and J is TRBJ1-2, with TRBD1 matching 7 bases. There are 16 residues in the CDR3. Per germline, CDR1 MGHRA and CDR2 YSYEKL. After removal of 1 base from V and 4 bases from J, the junction contained 9 bases not matched to a gene. The CDR3 region has the DNA TGCGCCAGCAGCCAAGTAGGGCAGGGGGTCGGCTATGGCTACACCTTC. The encoded protein is CASSQVGQGVGYGYTF.

The chain employs TRBV20-1 and TRBJ2-1; D may be TRBD1 (5 bases). V was clipped by 0 bases and J by 0 bases, with 18 bases between them. Germline V lookup: CDR1 DFQATT, CDR2 SNEGSKA (reference sequence). The CDR3 is made up of 18 amino acids. The CDR3 DNA reads TGCAGTGCTAGAGAGGTTAGAACGAGACAGAGCTCCTACAATGAGCAGTTCTTC. Protein product: CSAREVRTRQSSYNEQFF.

This clonotype has ten or more counts. This sequence joins TRBV4-1 and TRBJ1-4; D is undetermined. Trimming took off 0 bases at V and 7 bases at J, with 15 bases between the two ends. Germline V lookup: CDR1 MGHRA, CDR2 YSYEKL. This CDR3 has 16 amino acids. The CDR3 DNA is TGCGCCAGCAGCCAAGAGGAGGGCATTCGGGGTGAAAAACTGTTTTTT. Its translation is CASSQEEGIRGEKLFF.

As to this clonotype: This is likely a read error, given that the CDR3 carries no conserved phenylalanine or tryptophan at its end. This CDR3 is CASSPLAGVPYEQYL. The CDR3 nucleotides read TGCGCCAGCAGCCCACTAGCGGGAGTACCCTACGAGCAGTACTTG. The chain recombines TRBV5-1 with TRBJ2-7; TRBD2 matches at 11 bases. CDR1 and CDR2 (germline): SGHRS, YFSETQ. J was trimmed by 2 bases and V by 4 bases; bases with no gene match: 5. This CDR3 is built from 15 residues.

This clonotype occurred many times. This chain uses TRBV6-5 with TRBJ2-5; 10 bases match TRBD2. Germline trimming cut 0 bases from V and 4 bases from J; bases unmatched to any gene: 5. Germline lookup yields CDR1 MNHEY and CDR2 SVGAGI. This CDR3 has 16 residues. In DNA, the CDR3 is TGTGCCAGCAGTTACTCTCCTAGCGGGAGCAGAGAGACCCAGTACTTC. Its protein is CASSYSPSGSRETQYF.

In this sample, this clonotype turned up many times. The V call is TRBV20-1, the J call TRBJ2-7; 8 nucleotides line up with TRBD2. The junction had 17 bases not matched to a gene; V was cut back by 6 bases and J by 7 bases. CDR3 length: 15 amino acids. CDR1 DFQATT and CDR2 SNEGSKA come from the germline V gene (reference sequence). CDR3 region: CSATPDASGHREQYF. CDR3 sequence (DNA): TGCAGTGCCACCCCGGACGCTAGCGGGCACCGGGAGCAGTACTTC.

This clonotype was counted many times. The genes are TRBV29-1 and TRBJ2-7; 7 positions agree with TRBD1. The trim removed 5 bases at V and 6 bases at J, leaving 4 bases unmatched. The CDR3 contains 11 residues. Per the germline V gene, CDR1 is SQVTM and CDR2 is ANQGSEA. The CDR3 nucleotides are TGCAGCGTTTCGGACAGGACCGAGCAGTACTTC. This encodes CSVSDRTEQYF.

This clonotype showed up many times. The rearrangement uses TRBV12-3 or TRBV12-4 and TRBJ1-2; D uncertain. V shed 7 bases and J shed 7 bases, with 16 bases lying between them. CDR3 length: 13 amino acids. DNA for the CDR3: TGTGCCAGCACCCCCAGCGGCAGTGGTGGCTACACCTTC. It specifies CASTPSGSGGYTF.

This chain's CDR3 is CASSLDYYFEQFF. In nucleotides, the CDR3 is TGTGCCAGCAGCTTAGACTACTACTTTGAGCAGTTCTTC. The chain employs TRBV7-7 and TRBJ2-1, with D uncertain. The length of the CDR3 is 13 residues. Deletions cut 1 base from V and 9 bases from J, with 10 bases between. Germline V gives CDR1 SSHAT, CDR2 FNYEAQ (reference sequence).

V is TRBV27 and J is TRBJ2-5; 14 bases align to TRBD2. The CDR3 consists of 18 residues. Germline V lookup: CDR1 MNHEY, CDR2 SMNVEV (reference sequence). V lost 4 bases to trimming and J lost 2 bases; unmatched junction nucleotides: 9. In DNA form, the CDR3 reads TGTGCCAGCAGTTCGGGACTAGCGGGAGTAGTGGCTCAAGAGACCCAGTACTTC. As protein: CASSSGLAGVVAQETQYF.